Sequencing of this T cell receptor beta chain was carried out in a study of cytomegalovirus exposure and HLA in healthy donors (dated by TCRdb to 2015 to 2018). Regarding the complete study: An earlier analysis of about 530 of the donors reported about 260 Gb of sequence data and some 110 million unique TCR beta sequences obtained from some 200 million T cells. The study was designed to test whether signatures of past pathogen exposure could be identified by cataloging public T cell receptors. A later analysis re-analyzed previously published TCR beta repertoires from 550 to 700 donors and added high-resolution HLA genotyping to study TCR occurrence patterns. Rather than drawing on any new phenotypic data, the later analysis identified candidate immune exposures from TCR beta sequences and the way those sequences occurred across donors. Genome-wide SNP genotypes for about 55% of the 666 donors were used in a later genetic analysis, which treated that subset as a discovery cohort. All discovery cohort repertoires had been generated using a single sequencing platform. An early release that covered 640 HLA-typed donors contained about 290 gigabases of sequencing data and tens of millions of unique TCR sequences. High-throughput TCR immunosequencing, statistical association of individual TCRs with disease status, and machine learning were combined to predict cytomegalovirus infection status. The number of donors typed differed by locus, with about 629-640 for A, B, C, DRB1 and DQB1, more than 500 for DQA1, 600 to 610 for DPA1, and over 400 for DPB1. Because of strong linkage in the cohort, a few DR-DQ haplotypes were treated as single units for association and clustering. Of the roughly 400 genotyped donors, approximately 82% fell in the genetic ancestry cluster associated with self-reported Caucasian donors. In addition to the first cohort of 666 subjects, a separate validation cohort of 130 or so different subjects was used. Alongside the repertoire data, information on donor age, sex, ethnicity and CMV serostatus was compiled. Using immunosequencing, the study profiled T cell repertoires from about 650 subjects and related those repertoires to cytomegalovirus serostatus. Among some 400 genotyped donors of the cohort, an average of 235,054 unique TCR beta nucleotide sequences were sequenced per donor, roughly a sixth of them non-productive. Class I and class II HLA loci were covered by the typing at four-digit resolution. In an earlier analysis of 500 to 650 of the donors, high-throughput TCR beta sequencing was used to judge whether each TCR beta V gene segment behaved as functional or pseudogenic.

The investigation overall reported the following: Most CMV-associated TCR beta chains appeared to be HLA-restricted in a later analysis, and the HLA associations seemed to be driven largely by CMV exposure. An earlier analysis of some 560 of the donors showed that most TCR beta V segments appeared in productive rearrangements either about 90% or about 30% of the time, which broadly matched IMGT annotations. Because the 87-base-pair reads could not distinguish some IMGT-functional V segments, including TRBV6-2 and TRBV6-3, those segments were excluded. Sequencing depth was assumed to be roughly uniform across donors in the presence/absence analyses, though that assumption may not hold. According to a later analysis, parvovirus B19, influenza, CMV and Epstein-Barr virus appeared linked to several top co-occurrence clusters. The cohort was sequenced for TCR beta chains only, and without alpha or paired-chain data the features that could be detected were limited. Most TCR sequences were seen in very few donors, while some public TCRs were found in many individuals. The sequencing pipeline was judged likely to have produced a cluster of highly shared sequence variants as a technical artifact. Because HLA typing was unavailable for some donors at each locus, only the typed subset was used in association tests. Correlated functional status among segregating V segments might be attributable to linkage disequilibrium, but an unknown experimental factor could not be ruled out. Assigning TCR associations to individual alleles was difficult when HLA alleles, especially DR and DQ, strongly co-occurred. A few of the identified cytomegalovirus-associated TCR beta chains were confirmed in vitro to be specific for cytomegalovirus antigens. In a later analysis, about 17,000 TCR beta sequences were associated with specific HLA alleles at a false discovery rate of 0.05. In both the original and validation cohorts, the classifier was reported to diagnose cytomegalovirus status with high specificity and sensitivity. A later genetic analysis reported fewer N-insertions in productive TCRs among donors in an Asian-associated ancestry cluster than the roughly 700-donor mean. Compared with equally common non-associated chains, HLA-associated TCR beta chains in a later analysis were more clonally expanded and had lower generation probabilities. In the study, approximately 150 TCR beta chains were listed as associated with cytomegalovirus. In a later genetic analysis, a missense DCLRE1C variant was associated with V-gene and J-gene trimming of TCR beta chains, and the association was replicated in an independent cohort. The authors suggested that the approach could potentially be generalized to other disease states and immunological phenotypes. In a later analysis, the rate of TCR association differed among HLA loci, with DRB1 alleles having the most associated TCRs and HLA-C alleles having the fewest. A further reported finding was that TCR beta sequences accurately predicted the HLA-A and HLA-B alleles for most subjects in the first cohort. For the cohort, immune exposure information was limited to CMV serostatus. Because counts were too low, 15 to 20 rarely observed V segments, including chromosome 9 orphons, were excluded from the earlier analysis of some 590 of the donors.

The receptor library was made with the immunoSEQ multiplex PCR assay. A mixture of 60 forward primers for TCR Vbeta segments and 13 reverse primers for TCR Jbeta segments was used in the multiplex PCR. A multiplex PCR assay on genomic DNA amplified the CDR3 region of rearranged TCR beta genes. The amplified TCR beta libraries were sequenced on the Illumina HiSeq System as 87-base-pair reads. In the paper's pipeline: A later analysis counted tens of millions of unique TCR beta chains across the 666 repertoires, and approximately 11 million of these chains were shared by at least two donors. A nearest-neighbor algorithm error-corrected the raw reads and collapsed the reads into unique sequences, merging closely related sequences to remove PCR and sequencing errors. CDR3 sequences were aligned to IMGT reference sequences to assign V, D and J gene segments. For a sequence to be retained, at least a six-nucleotide match to both a V gene segment and a J gene segment was required. Rearrangements were called productive when the CDR3 lacked stop codons and stayed in frame with V and J; all others were non-productive. CDR3 was defined by IMGT convention, running from the second conserved V-encoded cysteine to the conserved J-encoded phenylalanine. The earlier analysis of about 610 of the donors excluded any sequence lacking an unambiguous match to a single V gene segment. An earlier analysis of some 610 of the donors called V segments functional above 56.7% productive rearrangements and segregating when the between-donor standard deviation exceeded 5%. A statistical classification framework was built to diagnose cytomegalovirus status from the catalog of TCR beta chain sequences. In a later analysis, V and J genes were assigned by comparing TCR nucleotide sequences against IMGT/GENE-DB human TR gene sequences. The TCRdist pipeline was used in a later analysis to assign CDR3 sequences and most-parsimonious VDJ recombination scenarios. In a later analysis, every TCR beta chain was defined by the combination of its CDR3 amino acid sequence and its V-gene family, and reads without a unique V-gene family were dropped. In a later analysis, approximately 590 highly shared, low-generation-probability nucleotide sequences were removed to address suspected cross-contamination and a sequencing artifact. A later analysis calculated a clonal expansion index for each public chain from normalized within-repertoire ranks of inferred template counts. In a later analysis, generation probabilities were computed with a VDJ recombination model fitted to out-of-frame rearrangements, and the resulting probabilities were checked against IGoR. Hypergeometric tests were used in a later analysis to score TCR-TCR, TCR-HLA and TCR-CMV co-occurrence, with a repertoire-size bias correction applied to the TCR pairs. False discovery rates were estimated in a later analysis by permuting HLA or CMV assignments 20 times. A later analysis grouped co-occurring TCRs with DBSCAN, adding TCRdist sequence similarity when clustering within HLA-allele-positive subsets. For co-occurrence clustering, repertoires with fewer than 30,000 or more than 120,000 public chains were excluded, along with four or five repertoires with anomalous nucleotide sharing. Entries here come from immuneACCESS through TCRdb and include only in-frame sequences with V and J called. Some clones fail to appear in such tables; in the studies checked, an unresolved V gene covers under half of the shortfall, and the cause of the remainder is unknown. V, J and clone size derive from that table, while D and trimming were established from the DNA sequence. This sample has about 140,000 clones in its table, and around 80% of those were observed once. The top ten hold around 1.3% of the sample.

This clone was recorded once. There is no known antigen for this receptor. Base-call qualities are not available, and no considerably larger clone is one nucleotide away. The cohort comprised some 700 healthy bone marrow donors. All cohort members were sampled while nominally healthy, although unrecorded immune exposures were likely present. The donor was CMV seronegative and was included in the group of approximately 350 seronegative cohort members. A peripheral blood sample was collected from each donor, and TCR beta sequencing was performed on peripheral blood mononuclear cells. The Qiagen DNeasy Blood Extraction Kit was used to extract genomic DNA from the blood cell samples. As encoded in the germline V gene, CDR1 is MDHEN while CDR2 is SYDVKM. From cysteine to phenylalanine, the CDR3 is 18 amino acids long. The CDR3 DNA has 54 bases and is translated from base 1. Unmatched junction bases come to 11, with V trimmed by 3 bases and J by 0 bases.

The sequence was collected from a female donor in good health and CMV-seronegative. Sequencing was done on a sample of PBMCs. The chain joins TRBV28 to TRBJ2-3; 8 central nucleotides agree with TRBD1. CDR3 region: CASSFPRQGILSTDTQYF. DNA sequence: TGTGCCAGCAGTTTCCCCCGACAGGGGATATTAAGCACAGATACGCAGTATTTT.